These T cell receptor beta chains were read from a single sample in a study of graft-versus-host responses after intestinal transplantation. Sequencing used immunoSEQ multiplex PCR; TCRdb keeps in-frame clones, though not all of them. The data show fewer than 95,000 clones, just under 95% seen once. No cognate antigen is known for these TCRs. Sample: unstimulated CD8+ T cells sorted from spleen or lymph node cells, taken before intestinal transplant. Every receptor here comes from a human donor who received an intestinal transplant. Both conserved end residues are part of each CDR3. D genes are given only for firm matches. Part of the rows lack a size; the others show once, few, many or a class for expanded clones.

abundance | j_gene | v_gene | d_gene | CDR3aa | CDR3nt
. | TRBJ2-2 | TRBV7-6 | . | CASSPFTGELFF | TGTGCCAGCAGCCCTTTCACCGGGGAGCTGTTTTTT
. | TRBJ2-1 | TRBV4-1 | . | CASSHSNNEQFF | TGCGCCAGCAGCCATTCAAACAATGAGCAGTTCTTC
once | TRBJ2-2 | TRBV6-4 | . | CASSDGSPNTGELFF | TGTGCCAGCAGTGATGGGAGTCCCAACACCGGGGAGCTGTTTTTT
once | TRBJ2-2 | TRBV9 | . | CASSPTSTGELFF | TGTGCCAGCAGCCCGACTAGCACCGGGGAGCTGTTTTTT
. | TRBJ2-5 | TRBV5-6 | . | CASSSVNGETQYF | TGTGCCAGCAGCTCCGTCAACGGTGAGACCCAGTACTTC
. | TRBJ1-5 | TRBV27 | . | CASSLGGYTGNQPQHF | TGTGCCAGCAGTTTAGGAGGGTATACGGGCAATCAGCCCCAGCATTTT
. | TRBJ2-2 | TRBV4-1 | TRBD2 | CASSQGIGVAGAGELFF | TGCGCCAGCAGCCAAGGTATTGGGGTAGCGGGAGCCGGGGAGCTGTTTTTT
. | TRBJ1-1 | TRBV25-1 | TRBD1 | CASSESNGQGEAFF | TGTGCCAGCAGTGAATCAAACGGACAGGGGGAAGCTTTCTTT
. | TRBJ1-1 | TRBV9 | . | CASSQGGSPDTEAFF | TGTGCCAGCAGCCAAGGAGGCAGCCCAGACACTGAAGCTTTCTTT
. | TRBJ1-4 | TRBV29-1 | . | CSVKSGEKLFF | TGCAGCGTTAAATCGGGTGAAAAACTGTTTTTT
. | TRBJ2-3 | TRBV7-2 | . | CASSLGTGEADTQYF | TGTGCCAGCAGCCTAGGGACGGGAGAGGCAGATACGCAGTATTTT
. | TRBJ1-4 | TRBV28 | TRBD1 | CASKVTRGTGDEKLFF | TGTGCCAGCAAGGTCACGCGCGGGACAGGGGATGAAAAACTGTTTTTT
. | TRBJ2-2 | TRBV13 | TRBD1 | CASSDRGNTGELFF | TGTGCCAGCTCCGACAGGGGCAACACCGGGGAGCTGTTTTTT
. | TRBJ2-7 | TRBV7-9 | . | CASENGPGAYEQYF | TGTGCCAGCGAGAATGGCCCGGGGGCCTACGAGCAGTACTTC
. | TRBJ1-4 | TRBV29-1 | . | CSVGERDATNEKLFF | TGCAGCGTGGGAGAAAGAGATGCAACTAATGAAAAACTGTTTTTT
. | TRBJ1-1 | TRBV27 | . | CASSSDSANTEAFF | TGTGCCAGCAGTAGCGATTCAGCGAACACTGAAGCTTTCTTT
. | TRBJ1-2 | TRBV19 | . | CASSISPGSAYGYTF | TGTGCCAGTAGTATCTCACCAGGGTCGGCCTATGGCTACACCTTC
. | TRBJ2-7 | TRBV4-1 | TRBD2 | CASSQDGLAGGYEQYF | TGCGCCAGCAGCCAAGATGGGCTAGCGGGGGGATACGAGCAGTACTTC
. | TRBJ2-2 | TRBV5-6 | . | CASSPSGTFTGELFF | TGTGCCAGCAGCCCCTCCGGGACATTCACCGGGGAGCTGTTTTTT
. | TRBJ2-3 | TRBV5-6 | . | CASSWVSSAFTDTQYF | TGTGCCAGCAGCTGGGTTTCTAGCGCGTTCACAGATACGCAGTATTTT
. | TRBJ2-1 | TRBV2 | . | CASSAGETRNNEQFF | TGTGCCAGCAGCGCAGGGGAAACACGCAACAATGAGCAGTTCTTC
. | TRBJ2-1 | TRBV12-5 | . | CASGFALNEQFF | TGTGCTAGTGGTTTCGCTCTAAATGAGCAGTTCTTC
. | TRBJ2-7 | TRBV14 | . | CASSHTLYEQYF | TGTGCCAGCAGTCATACCCTATACGAGCAGTACTTC
once | TRBJ2-7 | TRBV19 | . | CASKSSGDSYEQYF | TGTGCCAGTAAATCCTCTGGGGACTCCTACGAGCAGTACTTC
. | TRBJ1-1 | TRBV4-3 | . | CASSQGVATDNTEAFF | TGCGCCAGCAGCCAAGGAGTCGCGACAGATAACACTGAAGCTTTCTTT
. | TRBJ2-1 | TRBV27 | . | CASSLGGLGYNEQFF | TGTGCCAGCAGTTTAGGAGGGTTAGGTTACAATGAGCAGTTCTTC